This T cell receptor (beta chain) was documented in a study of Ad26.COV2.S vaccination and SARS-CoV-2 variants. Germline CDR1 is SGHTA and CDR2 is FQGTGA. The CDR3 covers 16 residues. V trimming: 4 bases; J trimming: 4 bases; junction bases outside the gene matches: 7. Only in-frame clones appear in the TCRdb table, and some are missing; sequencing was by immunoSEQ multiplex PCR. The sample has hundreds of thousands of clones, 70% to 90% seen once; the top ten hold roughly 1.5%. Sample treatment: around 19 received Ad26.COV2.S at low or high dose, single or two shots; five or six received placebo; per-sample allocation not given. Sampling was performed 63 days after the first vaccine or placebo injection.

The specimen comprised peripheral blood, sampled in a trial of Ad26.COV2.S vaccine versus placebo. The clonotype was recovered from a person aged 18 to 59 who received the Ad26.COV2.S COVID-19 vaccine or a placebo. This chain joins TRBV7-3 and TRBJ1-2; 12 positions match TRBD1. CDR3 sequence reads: CASSSSGTGGLYGYTF. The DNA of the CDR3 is TGTGCCAGCAGCTCCTCCGGGACAGGGGGCCTCTATGGCTACACCTTC. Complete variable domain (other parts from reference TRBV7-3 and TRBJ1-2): GAGVSQTPSNKVTEKGKYVELRCDPISGHTALYWYRQSLGQGPEFLIYFQGTGAADDSGLPNDRFFAVRPEGSVSTLKIQRTERGDSAVYLCASSSSGTGGLYGYTFGSGTRLTVV.